The T cell receptor beta chain described here comes from a study of cytomegalovirus exposure and HLA in healthy donors. Study overall: Among 398 genotyped donors, roughly 81% fell in the Caucasian-associated ancestry cluster.

The CDR3 has 13 amino acids. Germline lookup yields CDR1 MNHNS and CDR2 SASEGT. The V gene lost 3 bases and the J gene lost 4 bases, with 10 bases spanning the gap. Primers: 60 Vbeta forward and 13 Jbeta reverse. Profiled with immunoSEQ multiplex PCR; TCRdb holds only in-frame clones, not every one. This table holds some 120,000 clones, 80% found once. V and J are TRBV6-1 and TRBJ2-7; D may be TRBD1 (5 bases). The material sequenced was PBMCs. This clonotype was sampled from a middle-aged man in good health and CMV-seronegative. The DNA for the CDR3 is TGTGCCAGCAGTGACCCAGGGCGGTACGAGCAGTACTTC. Protein product: CASSDPGRYEQYF.